This T cell receptor beta chain was documented in a study of response to subunit inactivated influenza vaccine. Study-level points and caveats: With each seasonal influenza vaccination, the authors suggested, few new T cells are recruited.

Trimming took off 1 base at V and 1 base at J, with 7 bases between the two ends. Germline lookup yields CDR1 SGHTA and CDR2 FQGNSA. The length of the CDR3 is 14 residues. MiXCR, run by TCRdb on the RT-PCR reads, gives a single entry per CDR3 protein. This table holds some 800,000 distinct CDR3 sequences, 21% found once. In this sample, this clonotype turned up a few times. Its matching antigen is unknown. This rearrangement joins TRBV7-2 to TRBJ1-1; D not resolved. This clonotype was sampled from a man aged 50-59 years who received an inactivated influenza vaccine. The sequenced sample was PBMCs from blood, obtained 5 days after vaccination. This CDR3 reads CASSLGVENTEAFF. The CDR3 coding sequence is TGTGCCAGCAGCTTAGGGGTAGAGAACACTGAAGCTTTCTTT.